Each of the 4 T cell receptor beta chains below was sequenced from the same sample in a study of OX40 agonist ivuxolimab in advanced cancers. Assay used: immunoSEQ multiplex PCR; TCRdb lists only in-frame clones, some missing. The sample lists roughly 67,000 clones, approximately 80% occurring once. The input for sequencing was CD4+ or CD8+ T cells sorted from blood, taken in a trial of the OX40 agonist ivuxolimab. These receptors came from an adult with an advanced solid tumor such as melanoma, head and neck, liver or kidney cancer.

The V gene is TRBV19, the J gene TRBJ1-1; 9 bases line up with TRBD1. The CDR3 has 13 residues. J lost 7 bases, V lost 5 bases, and 5 bases had no gene match. Germline lookup yields CDR1 LNHDA and CDR2 SQIVND (reference sequence). This chain's CDR3 is CASSPGTGIEAFF. CDR3 nucleotides: TGTGCCAGTAGTCCCGGGACAGGGATTGAAGCTTTCTTT. The full variable domain, with the rest looked up from reference TRBV19 and TRBJ1-1, is DGGITQSPKYLFRKEGQNVTLSCEQNLNHDAMYWYRQDPGQGLRLIYYSQIVNDFQKGDIAEGYSVSREKKESFPLTVTSAQKNPTAFYLCASSPGTGIEAFFGQGTRLTVV.

The chain joins TRBV27 to TRBJ2-7; unclear D gene. Per the germline V gene, CDR1 is MNHEY and CDR2 is SMNVEV (reference sequence). V lost 4 bases, J lost 9 bases, and 13 bases lay in between. This CDR3 comprises 12 residues. CDR3 amino acids: CASSSFGLTQYF. The CDR3, as DNA: TGTGCCAGCAGTTCGTTCGGCTTAACGCAGTACTTC.

This sequence joins TRBV19 and TRBJ2-1; 9 nucleotides match TRBD2. The ends lost 9 bases at V and 2 bases at J; junction bases unmatched: 8. There are 15 residues in the CDR3. The germline V gene encodes CDR1 LNHDA and CDR2 SQIVND (reference sequence). The CDR3 coding sequence is TGTGCCAGCTTCTCTGAGCGGGGGGCCTACAATGAGCAGTTCTTC. It encodes CASFSERGAYNEQFF.

The V and J genes are TRBV6-5 and TRBJ1-1; 10 nucleotides align to TRBD1. This CDR3 contains 15 residues. The junction had 5 bases not matched to a gene; V was cut back by 2 bases and J by 5 bases. The germline V gene has CDR1 MNHEY and CDR2 SVGAGI. The CDR3 is CASSYPGTGATEAFF. The DNA of the CDR3 is TGTGCCAGCAGTTACCCCGGGACAGGGGCAACTGAAGCTTTCTTT.